This T cell receptor beta chain came from a study of read filtering for tumor transcriptome and immune sequencing. Findings of the study overall: Dropping single-read clonotypes raised IR-seq and RNA-seq shared-clonotype correlation. Sorted CD138-negative bone marrow cells were not purified T cells. Approximately 80% of IR-seq clonotypes had one read, totaling roughly 3.5% of reads; RNA-seq: roughly 76% and 46%.

From roughly 390 ng of RNA, a library with molecular barcoded alpha/delta and beta/gamma adaptors was made. TCRdb reprocessed the reads via MiXCR and lists one record per CDR3 protein. The sample carries 75,000 to 95,000 distinct CDR3 sequences, around 12% recorded once. Bone marrow was sampled from every patient at the time of active disease. In this sample, this clonotype turned up many times. Its antigen is unknown. What was sequenced was a population of CD138-negative cells sorted from bone marrow. The sequence derives from a donor aged 40 or older with multiple myeloma.

CDR3: CASSGPYTDTQYF. CDR3 nucleotides: TGTGCCAGCAGCGGACCATACACAGATACGCAGTATTTT. This chain joins TRBV25-1 and TRBJ2-3; D not resolved. Between the trimmed V and J ends, which lost 6 bases and 2 bases, there was a span of 9 bases. The CDR3 contains 13 residues. Germline V gives CDR1 MGHDK, CDR2 SYGVNS.